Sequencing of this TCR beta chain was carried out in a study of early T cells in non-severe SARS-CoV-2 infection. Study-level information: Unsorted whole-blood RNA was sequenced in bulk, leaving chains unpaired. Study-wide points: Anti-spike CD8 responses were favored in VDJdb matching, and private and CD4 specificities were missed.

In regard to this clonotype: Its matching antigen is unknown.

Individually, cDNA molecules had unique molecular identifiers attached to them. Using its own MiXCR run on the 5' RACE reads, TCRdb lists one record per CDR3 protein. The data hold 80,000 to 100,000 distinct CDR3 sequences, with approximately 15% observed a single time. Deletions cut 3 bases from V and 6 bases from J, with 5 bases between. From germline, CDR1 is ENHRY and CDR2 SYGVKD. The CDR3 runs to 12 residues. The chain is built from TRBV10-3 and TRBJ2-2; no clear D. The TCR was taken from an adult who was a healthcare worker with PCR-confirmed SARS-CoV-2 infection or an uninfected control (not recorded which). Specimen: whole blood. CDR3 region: CAISDGSGELFF. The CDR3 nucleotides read TGTGCCATCAGTGACGGCTCCGGGGAGCTGTTTTTT.